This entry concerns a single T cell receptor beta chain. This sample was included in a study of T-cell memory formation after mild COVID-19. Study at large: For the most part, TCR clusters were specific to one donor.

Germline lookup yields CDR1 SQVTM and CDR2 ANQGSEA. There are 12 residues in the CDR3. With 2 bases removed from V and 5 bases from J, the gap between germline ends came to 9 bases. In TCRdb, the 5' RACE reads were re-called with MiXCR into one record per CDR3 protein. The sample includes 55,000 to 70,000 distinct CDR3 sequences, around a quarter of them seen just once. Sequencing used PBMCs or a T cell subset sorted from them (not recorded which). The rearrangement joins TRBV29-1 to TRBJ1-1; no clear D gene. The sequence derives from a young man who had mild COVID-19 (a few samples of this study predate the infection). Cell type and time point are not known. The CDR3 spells CSVETGPTEAFF. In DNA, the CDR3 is TGCAGCGTTGAAACGGGTCCTACTGAAGCTTTCTTT.